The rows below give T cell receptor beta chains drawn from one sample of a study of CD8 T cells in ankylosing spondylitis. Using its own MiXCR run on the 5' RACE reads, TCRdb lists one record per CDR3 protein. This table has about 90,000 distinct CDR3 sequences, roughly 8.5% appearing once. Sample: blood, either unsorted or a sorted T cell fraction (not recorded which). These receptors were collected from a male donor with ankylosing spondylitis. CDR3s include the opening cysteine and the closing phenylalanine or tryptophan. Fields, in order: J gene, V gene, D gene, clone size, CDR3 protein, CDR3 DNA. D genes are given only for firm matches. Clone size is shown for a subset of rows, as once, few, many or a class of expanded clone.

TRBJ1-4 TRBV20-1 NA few CSASFRGGEEKLFF TGCAGTGCTTCCTTCAGGGGAGGGGAGGAAAAACTGTTTTTT
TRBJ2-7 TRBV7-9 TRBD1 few CASSSDRDTYEQYF TGTGCCAGCAGCTCGGACAGGGATACCTACGAGCAGTACTTC
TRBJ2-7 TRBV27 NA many CASSLRGGSTYEQYF TGTGCCAGCAGTTTAAGAGGGGGTTCGACCTACGAGCAGTACTTC
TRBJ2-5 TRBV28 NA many CASSPLGGWETQYF TGTGCCAGCAGTCCCCTCGGCGGGTGGGAGACCCAGTACTTC
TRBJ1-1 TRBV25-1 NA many CASSAGLLNTEAFF TGTGCCAGCAGTGCGGGACTCTTGAACACTGAAGCTTTCTTT
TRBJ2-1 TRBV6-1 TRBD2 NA CASRRGLAIHNEQFF TGTGCCAGCAGGCGGGGACTAGCGATCCACAATGAGCAGTTCTTC
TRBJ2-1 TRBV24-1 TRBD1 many CATSDLDRGREQFF TGTGCCACCAGTGACCTCGACAGGGGGCGGGAGCAGTTCTTC
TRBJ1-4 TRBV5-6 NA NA CASSLGPRGKLFF TGTGCCAGCAGCTTGGGTCCCCGAGGGAAACTGTTTTTT
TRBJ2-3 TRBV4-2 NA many CASSQIRGETQYF TGTGCCAGCAGCCAAATAAGGGGCGAAACGCAGTATTTT
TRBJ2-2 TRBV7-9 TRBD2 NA CASTRGGTGELFF TGTGCCAGCACCCGCGGGGGTACCGGGGAGCTGTTTTTT
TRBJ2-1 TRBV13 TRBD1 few CASSFTGDRGYNEQFF TGTGCCAGCAGCTTTACCGGGGACAGGGGGTACAATGAGCAGTTCTTC
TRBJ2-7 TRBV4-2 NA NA CASSQGMPYEQYF TGTGCCAGCAGCCAAGGGATGCCCTACGAGCAGTACTTC
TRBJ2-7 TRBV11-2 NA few CASSLNALAGSYEQYF TGTGCCAGCAGCTTAAACGCGCTGGCGGGCTCCTACGAGCAGTACTTC
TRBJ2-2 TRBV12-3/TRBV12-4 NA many CASSHTQEGKGTGELFF TGTGCCAGCAGTCACACGCAGGAGGGGAAGGGCACCGGGGAGCTGTTTTTT